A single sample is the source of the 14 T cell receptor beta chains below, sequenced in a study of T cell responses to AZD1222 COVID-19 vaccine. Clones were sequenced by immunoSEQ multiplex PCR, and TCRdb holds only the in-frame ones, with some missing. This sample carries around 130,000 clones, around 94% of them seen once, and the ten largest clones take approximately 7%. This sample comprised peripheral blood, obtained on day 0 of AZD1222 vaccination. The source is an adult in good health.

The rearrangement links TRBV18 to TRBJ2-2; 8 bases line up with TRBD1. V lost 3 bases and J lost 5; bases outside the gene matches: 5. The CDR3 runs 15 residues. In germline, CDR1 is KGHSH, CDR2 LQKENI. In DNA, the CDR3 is TGTGCCAGCTCACCCGGGACAGGAAGAACCGGGGAGCTGTTTTTT. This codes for CASSPGTGRTGELFF.

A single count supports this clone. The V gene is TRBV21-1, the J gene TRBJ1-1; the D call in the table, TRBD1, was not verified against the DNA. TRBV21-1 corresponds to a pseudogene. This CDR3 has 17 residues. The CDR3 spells CASSKGRWGRQNTEAFF. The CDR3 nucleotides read TGTGCCAGCAGCAAAGGGAGATGGGGCAGACAGAACACTGAAGCTTTCTTT.

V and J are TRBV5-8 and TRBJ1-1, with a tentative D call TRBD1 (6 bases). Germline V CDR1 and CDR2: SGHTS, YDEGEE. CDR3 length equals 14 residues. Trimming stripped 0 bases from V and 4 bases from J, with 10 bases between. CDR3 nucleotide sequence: TGTGCCAGCAGCTTGGTGGGGGCTACCACTGAAGCTTTCTTT. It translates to CASSLVGATTEAFF.

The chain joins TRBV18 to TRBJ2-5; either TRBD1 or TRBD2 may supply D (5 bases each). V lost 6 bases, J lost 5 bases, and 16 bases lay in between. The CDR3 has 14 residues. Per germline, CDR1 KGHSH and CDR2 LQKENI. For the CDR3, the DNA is TGTGCCAGCTCTCGGGACCTGAAAGGGGAGACCCAGTACTTC. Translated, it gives CASSRDLKGETQYF.

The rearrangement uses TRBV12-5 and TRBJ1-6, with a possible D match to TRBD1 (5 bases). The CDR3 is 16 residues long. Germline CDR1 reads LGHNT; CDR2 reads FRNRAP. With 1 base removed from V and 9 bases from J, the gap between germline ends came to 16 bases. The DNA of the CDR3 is TGTGCTAGTGGTTTGGAGGAGGGGCGCGGGGGTTCACCCCTCCACTTT. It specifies CASGLEEGRGGSPLHF. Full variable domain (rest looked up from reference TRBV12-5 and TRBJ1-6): DARVTQTPRHKVTEMGQEVTMRCQPILGHNTVFWYRQTMMQGLELLAYFRNRAPLDDSGMPKDRFSAEMPDATLATLKIQPSEPRDSAVYFCASGLEEGRGGSPLHFGNGTRLTVT.

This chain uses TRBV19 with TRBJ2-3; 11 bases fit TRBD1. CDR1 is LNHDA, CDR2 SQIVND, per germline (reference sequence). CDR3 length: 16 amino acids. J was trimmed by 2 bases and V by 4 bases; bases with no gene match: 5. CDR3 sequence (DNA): TGTGCCAGTAGTACGGGACAGGGGGGGTACACAGATACGCAGTATTTT. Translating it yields CASSTGQGGYTDTQYF.

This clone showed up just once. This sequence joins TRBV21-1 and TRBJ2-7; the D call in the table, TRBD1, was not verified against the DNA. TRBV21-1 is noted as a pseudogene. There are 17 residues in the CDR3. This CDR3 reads CASRLPGQALARGEQYF. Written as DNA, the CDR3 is TGTGCCAGCAGGCTTCCGGGACAGGCTCTCGCGAGGGGTGAGCAGTACTTC.

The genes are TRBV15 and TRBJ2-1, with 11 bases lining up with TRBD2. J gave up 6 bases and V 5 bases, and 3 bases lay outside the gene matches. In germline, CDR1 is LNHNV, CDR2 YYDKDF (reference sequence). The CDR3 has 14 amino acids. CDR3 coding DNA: TGTGCCACCAGCGCCGGGACTAGCGGCAATGAGCAGTTCTTC. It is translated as CATSAGTSGNEQFF. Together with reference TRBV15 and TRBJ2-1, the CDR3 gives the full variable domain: DAMVIQNPRYQVTQFGKPVTLSCSQTLNHNVMYWYQQKSSQAPKLLFHYYDKDFNNEADTPDNFQSRRPNTSFCFLDIRSPGLGDTAMYLCATSAGTSGNEQFFGPGTRLTVL.

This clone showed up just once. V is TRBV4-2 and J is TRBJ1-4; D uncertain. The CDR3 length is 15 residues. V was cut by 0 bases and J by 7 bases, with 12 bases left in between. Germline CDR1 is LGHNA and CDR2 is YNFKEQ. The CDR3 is CASSQDSAGLEKLFF. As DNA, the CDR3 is TGTGCCAGCAGCCAAGATTCGGCCGGGCTTGAAAAACTGTTTTTT.

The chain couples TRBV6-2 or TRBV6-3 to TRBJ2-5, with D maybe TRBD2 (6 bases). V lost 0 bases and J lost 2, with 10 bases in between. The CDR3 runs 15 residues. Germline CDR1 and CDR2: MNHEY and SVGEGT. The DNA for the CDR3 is TGTGCCAGCAGTTACTCGGCGAGCGGGCAAGAGACCCAGTACTTC. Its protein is CASSYSASGQETQYF.

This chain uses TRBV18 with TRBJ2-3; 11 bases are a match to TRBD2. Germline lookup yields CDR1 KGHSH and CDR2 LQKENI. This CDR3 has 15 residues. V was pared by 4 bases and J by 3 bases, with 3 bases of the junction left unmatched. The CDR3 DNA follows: TGTGCCAGCTCACTCGGGACTAGCGGTACAGATACGCAGTATTTT. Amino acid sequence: CASSLGTSGTDTQYF.

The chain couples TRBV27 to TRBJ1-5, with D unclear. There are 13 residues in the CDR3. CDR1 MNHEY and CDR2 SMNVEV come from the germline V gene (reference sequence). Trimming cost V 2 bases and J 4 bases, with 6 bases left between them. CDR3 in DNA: TGTGCCAGCAGTTTACGGGGTAATCAGCCCCAGCATTTT. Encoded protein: CASSLRGNQPQHF.

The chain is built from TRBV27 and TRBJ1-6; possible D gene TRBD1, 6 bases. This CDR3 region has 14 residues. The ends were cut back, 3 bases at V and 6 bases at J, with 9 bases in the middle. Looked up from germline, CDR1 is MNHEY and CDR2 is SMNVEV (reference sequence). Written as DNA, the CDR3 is TGTGCCAGCAGTTTTATACAGGGTAATTCACCCCTCCACTTT. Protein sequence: CASSFIQGNSPLHF.

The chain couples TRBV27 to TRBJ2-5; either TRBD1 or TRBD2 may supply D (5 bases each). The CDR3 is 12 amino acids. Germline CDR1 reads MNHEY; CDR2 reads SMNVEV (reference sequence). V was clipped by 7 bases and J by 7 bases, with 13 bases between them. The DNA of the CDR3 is TGTGCCAGCATGGGACCAGGTGTGACCCAGTACTTC. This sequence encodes CASMGPGVTQYF.